These 4 T cell receptor beta chains share one sample of origin, sequenced in a study of T cells in Graves' hyperthyroidism and ophthalmopathy. TCR beta CDR3 region amplification was performed from RNA transcripts. First-round RT-PCR with HTBI primers amplified the TCR CDR3 region. One entry per CDR3 protein results from TCRdb running MiXCR on the multiplex PCR reads. The table includes about 640,000 distinct CDR3 sequences, 14% detected once. The sequenced sample was blood. Receptor source: a woman aged 45-65 years with Graves' ophthalmopathy.

This clonotype was seen many times. CDR3 coding DNA: TGCAGTGCTAGAGAGACTAGCGGGAGGTACGAGCAGTACTTC. As protein: CSARETSGRYEQYF. This chain joins TRBV20-1 and TRBJ2-7, with TRBD2 identical over 13 bases. The ends lost 0 bases at V and 4 bases at J; junction bases unmatched: 0. The CDR3 spans 14 residues. Germline CDR1 reads DFQATT; CDR2 reads SNEGSKA (reference sequence).

This clonotype was seen ten or more times. This chain uses TRBV28 with TRBJ1-5; TRBD1 might be the D (6 bases). The ends were cut back, 1 base at V and 1 base at J, with 8 bases in the middle. This CDR3 is 15 amino acids long. Germline lookup yields CDR1 MDHEN and CDR2 SYDVKM. CDR3 in DNA: TGTGCCAGCAGTTTATTACAGGGCAGCAATCAGCCCCAGCATTTT. It encodes CASSLLQGSNQPQHF. The full variable domain, its missing parts supplied by reference TRBV28 and TRBJ1-5, is DVKVTQSSRYLVKRTGEKVFLECVQDMDHENMFWYRQDPGLGLRLIYFSYDVKMKEKGDIPEGYSVSREKKERFSLILESASTNQTSMYLCASSLLQGSNQPQHFGDGTRLSIL.

This chain uses TRBV29-1 with TRBJ2-1; TRBD2 matches at 10 bases. Germline V gene sequence: CDR1 SQVTM, CDR2 ANQGSEA. J lost 15 bases, V lost 4 bases, and 3 bases had no gene match. This CDR3 spans 10 amino acids. The CDR3 is CSVGAGGGFF. The CDR3 DNA is TGCAGCGTTGGAGCGGGAGGGGGGTTCTTC.

This clonotype was seen repeatedly, ten times or more. The chain couples TRBV5-1 to TRBJ2-3; D not resolved. The CDR3 loop spans 14 amino acids. The V end was cut by 1 base, the J end by 3 bases, with 9 bases between. CDR1 is SGHRS and CDR2 is YFSETQ in the germline V gene. The CDR3 protein is CASSLSASTDTQYF. In nucleotides, the CDR3 is TGCGCCAGCAGCTTGTCTGCGTCTACAGATACGCAGTATTTT.